This is a list of T cell receptor beta chains from one sample in a study of cytomegalovirus exposure and HLA in healthy donors. Measured with immunoSEQ multiplex PCR; TCRdb has only the in-frame clones, and not every one. The sample includes 150,000 to 200,000 clones, 85% seen only once; the top ten take roughly 15%. Material for sequencing was PBMCs. The source of these receptors is a man aged 18-30 years in good health and CMV-seropositive. The CDR3 runs from the conserved cysteine through the conserved F or W.

v_gene,CDR3aa
TRBV28,CASSRDTYEQYF
TRBV5-1,CASSLRLSGEQFF
TRBV9,CASSGQGFTGELFF
TRBV11-2,CASSLGSWIAADTQYF
TRBV29-1,CSVGQTNSPLHF
TRBV5-8,CASSLEGRGRIKGYTF
TRBV12-2,CASRLAPKPVYEKLFF
TRBV28,CASTGGTQGPKTTNYGYTF
TRBV11-3,CASSPGLAEETQYF
TRBV6-5,CASSLRDRDPYGYTF
TRBV27,CASREQGGYRGYTF
TRBV7-9,CASSFLGASTDTQYF
TRBV28,CASSLSRNTEAFF
TRBV28,CASSSSDMFNTEAFF
TRBV5-1,CASRRHPTGGGRETQYF
TRBV7-2,CASSLGREFTQYF
TRBV6-1,CASSQWGGAKNIQYF
TRBV19,CASSIVQFGTGGYSNQPQHF
TRBV18,CASSPTASNEKLFF
TRBV4-1,CASSTDRSLSTDTQYF
TRBV29-1,CSATDREIYGYTF
TRBV2,CASSEGGRGDTQYF
TRBV11-3,CASSPNGGETQYF
TRBV10-3,CAIRTVGTEAFF
TRBV4-1,CASSQDGTGGSQPQHF
TRBV9,CASSSQAGPGYEQYF
TRBV29-1,CSVERSDNEQFF